Listed below are T cell receptor beta chains from one sample, sequenced in a study of T cell responses to AZD1222 COVID-19 vaccine. Profiling relied on immunoSEQ multiplex PCR, and the TCRdb table lists in-frame clones only, not all of them. Of about 130,000 clones listed, over 70% are singletons. The starting material was peripheral blood, obtained on day 0 of AZD1222 vaccination. Every receptor here comes from an adult in good health. CDR3s include the opening cysteine and the closing phenylalanine or tryptophan. A D gene is named only where the DNA matches it firmly. Size is omitted from some rows. Given values are once, few, many or a class for expanded clones.

NA | TRBJ1-3 | TRBV6-6 | NA | CASSATGAGNTIYF | TGTGCCAGCAGTGCCACGGGGGCGGGAAACACCATATATTTT
TRBD2 | TRBJ2-1 | TRBV11-3 | NA | CASSLGGTSGDEQFF | TGTGCCAGCAGCCTAGGCGGGACTAGCGGGGATGAGCAGTTCTTC
NA | TRBJ1-2 | TRBV19 | NA | CASSIAPGLGYGYTF | TGTGCCAGTAGTATAGCACCGGGCCTAGGGTATGGCTACACCTTC
TRBD1 | TRBJ2-1 | TRBV28 | NA | CASSLNRGPVYNEQFF | TGTGCCAGCAGTTTGAACAGGGGGCCCGTCTACAATGAGCAGTTCTTC
NA | TRBJ1-2 | TRBV20-1 | once | CSATKQVSYTF | TGCAGTGCCACTAAACAGGTGTCTTACACCTTC
NA | TRBJ1-3 | TRBV13 | NA | CASSSRGGASGNTIYF | TGTGCCAGCAGCTCCCGCGGGGGAGCCTCTGGAAACACCATATATTTT
TRBD1 | TRBJ2-7 | TRBV27 | once | CASSQGGQGVYEQYF | TGTGCCAGCAGTCAGGGGGGACAGGGGGTCTACGAGCAGTACTTC
TRBD1 | TRBJ2-7 | TRBV13 | NA | CASSSRQGVYEQYF | TGTGCCAGCAGCTCCAGACAGGGAGTTTACGAGCAGTACTTC
NA | TRBJ2-3 | TRBV7-2 | NA | CASSLVGYSTDTQYF | TGTGCCAGCAGCTTAGTGGGATACAGCACAGATACGCAGTATTTT
NA | TRBJ2-1 | TRBV27 | NA | CASSWGDSYNEQFF | TGTGCCAGCAGTTGGGGGGACTCCTACAATGAGCAGTTCTTC
TRBD1 | TRBJ1-6 | TRBV6-5 | NA | CASRRDRADSPLHF | TGTGCCAGCAGAAGGGACAGGGCTGATTCACCCCTCCACTTT
NA | TRBJ2-7 | TRBV18 | NA | CASSPGRFSYEQYF | TGTGCCAGCTCACCAGGCAGGTTCTCCTACGAGCAGTACTTC
TRBD2 | TRBJ2-1 | TRBV7-2 | NA | CASSLVGTSYNEQFF | TGTGCCAGCAGCTTAGTAGGGACTAGCTACAATGAGCAGTTCTTC
TRBD1 | TRBJ1-2 | TRBV7-9 | NA | CASSLLDRGPGYGYTF | TGTGCCAGCAGCTTATTGGATAGGGGGCCTGGCTATGGCTACACCTTC
TRBD1 | TRBJ2-2 | TRBV5-1 | NA | CASRNTGTGNTGELFF | TGCGCCAGCAGGAACACCGGGACAGGGAACACCGGGGAGCTGTTTTTT
NA | TRBJ1-6 | TRBV2 | NA | CAITGDVSRSPLHF | TGTGCCATCACCGGGGACGTCAGCAGGTCACCCCTCCACTTT
NA | TRBJ1-1 | TRBV27 | NA | CASSLLGGRRDTEAFF | TGTGCCAGCAGTCTACTAGGGGGGCGACGGGACACTGAAGCTTTCTTT
NA | TRBJ2-6 | TRBV2 | NA | CASKETLGANVLTF | TGTGCCAGCAAAGAGACCCTTGGGGCCAACGTCCTGACTTTC
NA | TRBJ1-6 | TRBV28 | NA | CASSSFLAQLGSPLHF | TGTGCCAGCAGTTCATTCCTGGCCCAACTGGGTTCACCCCTCCACTTT
NA | TRBJ2-7 | TRBV5-1 | NA | CASSLEVGGTYEQYF | TGCGCCAGCAGCTTGGAGGTGGGGGGAACCTACGAGCAGTACTTC
NA | TRBJ1-5 | TRBV6-5 | NA | CASSLGYQPQHF | TGTGCCAGCAGTTTAGGGTATCAGCCCCAGCATTTT
TRBD2 | TRBJ2-3 | TRBV6-5 | few | CASSTSGSTDTQYF | TGTGCCAGCAGTACTAGCGGGAGCACAGATACGCAGTATTTT
NA | TRBJ1-1 | TRBV19 | NA | CASSIEMITEAFF | TGTGCCAGTAGTATAGAAATGATCACTGAAGCTTTCTTT
NA | TRBJ1-6 | TRBV14 | NA | CASSQGAYNSPLHF | TGTGCCAGCAGCCAAGGGGCCTATAATTCACCCCTCCACTTT
NA | TRBJ1-3 | TRBV18 | NA | CASSPSTAQAFGNTIYF | TGTGCCAGCTCACCCTCGACAGCTCAGGCATTCGGAAACACCATATATTTT
NA | TRBJ1-5 | TRBV4-1 | few | CASSQGRVEGGQPQHF | TGCGCCAGCAGCCAAGGACGAGTTGAAGGCGGTCAGCCCCAGCATTTT
NA | TRBJ1-2 | TRBV5-4 | NA | CATTGPTF | TGTGCCACCACAGGACCCACCTTC
NA | TRBJ1-3 | TRBV30 | once | CAWSAGQNSGNTIYF | TGTGCCTGGAGTGCAGGGCAAAACTCTGGAAACACCATATATTTT
TRBD2 | TRBJ2-3 | TRBV4-1 | NA | CASSPRTSGSSFTDTQYF | TGCGCCAGCAGCCCAAGGACTAGCGGGAGTTCTTTCACAGATACGCAGTATTTT
TRBD2 | TRBJ2-1 | TRBV28 | NA | CASSYSGGRGSGKWKFF | TGTGCCAGCAGTTACTCCGGAGGAAGGGGTAGCGGGAAGTGGAAGTTCTTC
TRBD1 | TRBJ1-1 | TRBV3-1/TRBV3-2 | NA | CASSPYGQGRNTEAFF | TGTGCCAGCAGCCCGTACGGACAGGGGAGGAACACTGAAGCTTTCTTT
TRBD2 | TRBJ2-3 | TRBV9 | NA | CASSVLSGSTDTQYF | TGTGCCAGCAGCGTACTTAGCGGGAGTACAGATACGCAGTATTTT
NA | TRBJ1-1 | TRBV28 | NA | CASTGRSLAFF | TGTGCCAGCACGGGCCGATCTTTAGCTTTCTTT
NA | TRBJ1-2 | TRBV7-9 | once | CASTLYQNYGYTF | TGTGCCAGCACCTTGTATCAAAACTATGGCTACACCTTC
NA | TRBJ2-7 | TRBV5-4 | once | CASSSGGGTMNEQYF | TGTGCCAGCAGCTCTGGGGGGGGCACAATGAACGAGCAGTACTTC
NA | TRBJ1-6 | TRBV7-6 | once | CASSLNSNSPLHF | TGTGCCAGCAGCTTAAACAGTAATTCACCCCTCCACTTT
NA | TRBJ1-6 | TRBV9 | NA | CASSVAGGESPLHF | TGTGCCAGCAGCGTAGCTGGCGGAGAGTCACCCCTCCACTTT
TRBD1 | TRBJ1-5 | TRBV19 | NA | CASRYGDRERGQPQHF | TGTGCCAGTAGGTATGGGGACAGGGAAAGGGGTCAGCCCCAGCATTTT
NA | TRBJ2-3 | TRBV11-3 | NA | CASSLDPRDTQYF | TGTGCCAGCAGCTTAGATCCGAGAGACACGCAGTATTTT
TRBD2 | TRBJ2-1 | TRBV19 | NA | CASTTGLLARSYNEQFF | TGTGCCAGTACCACGGGGCTACTAGCGAGGTCGTACAATGAGCAGTTCTTC
NA | TRBJ2-7 | TRBV5-4 | NA | CASSFFGNHTLYEQYF | TGTGCCAGCAGCTTTTTCGGCAACCATACCCTCTACGAGCAGTACTTC
TRBD1 | TRBJ1-6 | TRBV5-1 | NA | CASSPGQGDSPLHF | TGCGCCAGCAGCCCGGGACAGGGTGATTCACCCCTCCACTTT
NA | TRBJ2-7 | TRBV11-2 | NA | CASSLVISYEQYF | TGTGCCAGCAGCTTAGTGATTTCCTACGAGCAGTACTTC
TRBD1 | TRBJ1-4 | TRBV7-9 | once | CASNLKQGSQLMTELFF | TGTGCCAGCAACCTCAAACAGGGGTCGCAACTAATGACGGAACTGTTTTTT
NA | TRBJ1-4 | TRBV28 | NA | CASSLMGTNEKLFF | TGTGCCAGCAGTTTAATGGGTACTAATGAAAAACTGTTTTTT
TRBD1 | TRBJ1-4 | TRBV27 | NA | CASSLSRQGGEKLFF | TGTGCCAGCAGTTTATCAAGACAGGGAGGTGAAAAACTGTTTTTT
NA | TRBJ1-1 | TRBV5-1 | NA | CASTQDSEAFF | TGCGCCAGCACCCAGGACAGTGAAGCTTTCTTT
NA | TRBJ2-2 | TRBV19 | NA | CATSWGLKRGNTGELFF | TGTGCCACCTCCTGGGGCTTGAAGAGGGGGAACACCGGGGAGCTGTTTTTT
NA | TRBJ1-2 | TRBV11-3 | NA | CASSLAGPSYGYTF | TGTGCCAGCAGCTTAGCTGGACCGTCCTATGGCTACACCTTC
NA | TRBJ1-2 | TRBV6-1 | NA | CASSEGRANHYGYTF | TGTGCCAGCAGCGAAGGACGGGCCAACCACTATGGCTACACCTTC
NA | TRBJ1-6 | TRBV27 | NA | CASSLFSRANSPLHF | TGTGCCAGCAGTTTATTTTCTAGAGCTAATTCACCCCTCCACTTT
TRBD1 | TRBJ1-1 | TRBV28 | NA | CASSSPQGPEAFF | TGTGCCAGCAGTTCCCCACAGGGGCCCGAAGCTTTCTTT
NA | TRBJ1-4 | TRBV5-6 | NA | CASSLWGGDGNEKLFF | TGTGCCAGCAGCTTGTGGGGGGGCGACGGTAATGAAAAACTGTTTTTT